Shown below are 25 T cell receptor beta chains from a single sample sequenced in a study of beta chain features in type 1 diabetes. Isolated RNA was reverse transcribed in full, so expressed TCRB transcripts were sequenced. Sequencing used immunoSEQ multiplex PCR; TCRdb keeps in-frame clones, though not all of them. In the table there are 200,000 to 250,000 clones, less than 35% of which are singletons. The sample comprised central memory CD4+ T cells from blood. Receptors originate from a man aged 25 to 40 in good health.

The rearrangement uses TRBV29-1 and TRBJ2-5, with 9 bases that match TRBD2. The CDR3 totals 14 residues. The V gene's germline CDR1 is SQVTM and CDR2 ANQGSEA. The junction had 2 bases not matched to a gene; V was cut back by 3 bases and J by 0 bases. CDR3 DNA: TGCAGCGTTGACCAGCGGGGGGACCAAGAGACCCAGTACTTC. As protein: CSVDQRGDQETQYF. Combining the CDR3 with reference TRBV29-1 and TRBJ2-5 gives the whole variable domain SAVISQKPSRDICQRGTSLTIQCQVDSQVTMMFWYRQQPGQSLTLIATANQGSEATYESGFVIDKFPISRPNLTFSTLTVSNMSPEDSSIYLCSVDQRGDQETQYFGPGTRLLVL.

CDR3 residues: CASSLSLAGGSQGEQFF. The CDR3 nucleotides read TGCGCCAGCAGCTTGTCCCTAGCGGGGGGATCCCAGGGTGAGCAGTTCTTC. The J gene is TRBJ2-1, the V gene TRBV5-1; TRBD2 agrees at 11 bases. Germline V lookup: CDR1 SGHRS, CDR2 YFSETQ. This CDR3 region has 17 residues. V lost 1 base, J lost 9 bases, and 12 bases stayed unmatched.

The chain is built from TRBV25-1 and TRBJ2-3; weak D call: TRBD2 (6 bases). Trimming removed 3 bases from V and 2 bases from J, with 12 bases in between. This CDR3 spans 15 amino acids. Per the germline V gene, CDR1 is MGHDK and CDR2 is SYGVNS. CDR3 bases: TGTGCCAGCAGTGACCCAGCGGGCTTCACAGATACGCAGTATTTT. Its translation is CASSDPAGFTDTQYF.

This clone has a handful of counts. The chain links TRBV10-3 to TRBJ2-1; 7 nucleotides align to TRBD1. CDR1 and CDR2 (germline): ENHRY, SYGVKD. Germline trimming cut 5 bases from V and 0 bases from J; bases unmatched to any gene: 1. The CDR3 contains 14 residues. CDR3 coding DNA: TGTGCCATCAGTCCAGGGGGCTCCTACAATGAGCAGTTCTTC. Residues: CAISPGGSYNEQFF.

In its sample, this clone was seen a few times. The rearrangement uses TRBV9 and TRBJ2-3; 12 bases agree with TRBD2. Per germline, CDR1 SGDLS and CDR2 YYNGEE. The J segment lost 0 bases and the V segment lost 3 bases, leaving 2 bases of the junction unmatched. This CDR3 is 16 amino acids long. The CDR3 protein is CASSALAGGSTDTQYF. For the CDR3, the DNA is TGTGCCAGCAGCGCCCTAGCGGGGGGGAGCACAGATACGCAGTATTTT.

The gene calls are TRBV6-1 and TRBJ1-1; 7 bases map to TRBD1. Germline V gene sequence: CDR1 MNHNS, CDR2 SASEGT. This CDR3 is built from 12 residues. The V segment lost 2 bases and the J segment 8 bases; nucleotides outside the gene matches: 2. The CDR3 loop is CASSERTGEAFF. The CDR3 bases are TGTGCCAGCAGTGAAAGGACAGGAGAAGCTTTCTTT.

In this sample, this clone turned up many times. The chain links TRBV28 to TRBJ2-1; weak D call: TRBD2 (5 bases). V was clipped by 7 bases and J by 6 bases, with 10 bases between them. The CDR3 contains 12 residues. Germline assignment: CDR1 MDHEN and CDR2 SYDVKM. The CDR3: CASTTSINEQFF. The CDR3 DNA reads TGTGCCAGCACCACTAGTATCAATGAGCAGTTCTTC.

The chain has TRBV7-9 and TRBJ1-5, with a tentative D call TRBD1 (5 bases). Germline CDR1 is SEHNR and CDR2 is FQNEAQ (reference sequence). Trimming cost V 4 bases and J 1 base, with 11 bases left between them. This CDR3 spans 15 amino acids. The CDR3 sequence is CASSSQQESNQPQHF. For the CDR3, the DNA is TGTGCCAGCAGCTCCCAACAGGAAAGCAATCAGCCCCAGCATTTT.

This clone was seen more than once but under ten times. This chain uses TRBV11-2 with TRBJ2-5, with TRBD2 matching 13 bases. Looked up from germline, CDR1 is SGHAT and CDR2 is FQNNGV. J gave up 6 bases and V 3 bases, and 7 bases lay outside the gene matches. The CDR3 totals 16 residues. For the CDR3, the DNA is TGTGCCAGCAGCTTGGGACTAGCGGGACGGGGCAAGACCCAGTACTTC. Its translation is CASSLGLAGRGKTQYF.

This clone has a handful of counts. The CDR3 sequence: CAWSVLGGRENSPLHF. The CDR3 nucleotides are TGTGCCTGGAGTGTACTCGGGGGACGGGAGAATTCACCCCTCCACTTT. The rearrangement uses TRBV30 and TRBJ1-6; D possibly corresponds to TRBD1 (5 bases). CDR3 length: 16 residues. Germline V gene sequence: CDR1 GTSNPN, CDR2 SVGIG (reference sequence). Trimming took 0 bases from V and 7 from J, leaving 16 bases between them.

The J gene is TRBJ2-3, the V gene TRBV5-6; 10 positions agree with TRBD2. Germline CDR1 reads SGHDT; CDR2 reads YYEEEE. Trimming cost V 5 bases and J 2 bases; bases outside gene matches: 8. The CDR3 has 16 amino acids. The DNA for the CDR3 is TGTGCCAGCAGTCTAACTAGCGGGGCGTTCACAGATACGCAGTATTTT. Its translation is CASSLTSGAFTDTQYF.

The gene calls are TRBV29-1 and TRBJ1-4, with D uncertain. The ends were cut back, 6 bases at V and 0 bases at J, with 11 bases in the middle. The CDR3 has 14 amino acids. The germline gives CDR1 SQVTM, CDR2 ANQGSEA. As DNA, the CDR3 is TGCAGCGTATCCACCTTTGCAACTAATGAAAAACTGTTTTTT. Translated: CSVSTFATNEKLFF. The whole variable domain, filled in from reference TRBV29-1 and TRBJ1-4, reads SAVISQKPSRDICQRGTSLTIQCQVDSQVTMMFWYRQQPGQSLTLIATANQGSEATYESGFVIDKFPISRPNLTFSTLTVSNMSPEDSSIYLCSVSTFATNEKLFFGSGTQLSVL.

This sequence joins TRBV7-8 and TRBJ2-1, with D possibly called TRBD1 or TRBD2 (6 bases each). The CDR3 spans 15 residues. Germline V lookup: CDR1 SGHVS, CDR2 FQNEAQ. V was clipped by 2 bases and J by 7 bases, with 15 bases between them. The CDR3 region is CASSLYGGLGNEQFF. CDR3 sequence (DNA): TGTGCCAGCAGCTTATATGGGGGGCTGGGAAATGAGCAGTTCTTC.

The rearrangement links TRBV29-1 to TRBJ2-1; 10 bases are shared with TRBD2. This CDR3 spans 14 amino acids. From germline, CDR1 is SQVTM and CDR2 ANQGSEA. With 7 bases clipped from V and 8 bases from J, the junction kept 11 bases outside the gene matches. This chain's CDR3 is CSAAKSGRVDEQFF. The CDR3, as DNA: TGCAGCGCCGCAAAGAGCGGGAGGGTGGATGAGCAGTTCTTC.

The rearrangement joins TRBV4-3 to TRBJ2-1, with D possibly matching TRBD2 (5 bases). Germline V gene lookup returns CDR1 LGHNA and CDR2 YSLEER. Trimming stripped 0 bases from V and 8 bases from J, with 17 bases between. The CDR3 runs to 16 residues. CDR3 DNA: TGCGCCAGCAGCCAAGATAGAGGGAACCCTTGGGATGAGCAGTTCTTC. Residues: CASSQDRGNPWDEQFF.

This chain links TRBV29-1 with TRBJ2-5; 8 bases match TRBD2. V shed 6 bases, J shed 3 bases, and the junction held 3 bases outside the gene matches. The CDR3 has 12 amino acids. Germline V gives CDR1 SQVTM, CDR2 ANQGSEA. CDR3 amino acids: CSVARGEETQYF. The CDR3 DNA sequence: TGCAGCGTGGCGCGGGGGGAAGAGACCCAGTACTTC.

The chain has TRBV7-2 and TRBJ1-2; D ambiguous. The CDR3 runs 14 residues. Germline V gene sequence: CDR1 SGHTA, CDR2 FQGNSA. The ends were cut back, 5 bases at V and 2 bases at J, with 12 bases in the middle. The CDR3, as DNA: TGTGCCAGCAGCCCCGTAGAGGGAAACTATGGCTACACCTTC. Residues: CASSPVEGNYGYTF.

J is TRBJ2-1 and V is TRBV6-1; 7 bases are shared with TRBD2. Per the germline V gene, CDR1 is MNHNS and CDR2 is SASEGT. With 3 bases clipped from V and 9 bases from J, the junction kept 2 bases outside the gene matches. This CDR3 contains 12 residues. CDR3 residues: CASSEREIEQFF. Written as DNA, the CDR3 is TGTGCCAGCAGTGAGCGGGAGATTGAGCAGTTCTTC.

This chain uses TRBV7-6 with TRBJ2-3, with D hard to call. V was trimmed by 1 base and J by 5 bases, leaving 7 bases between them. CDR1 and CDR2 (germline): SGHVS, FNYEAQ. The CDR3 length is 13 residues. The CDR3 DNA reads as TGTGCCAGCAGCTTAGAAAGGCTAGATACGCAGTATTTT. This codes for CASSLERLDTQYF.

The rearrangement uses TRBV10-3 and TRBJ2-2; no clear D gene. The CDR3 loop spans 13 amino acids. Trimming removed 7 bases at V and 1 base at J, with 7 bases between. Germline V lookup: CDR1 ENHRY, CDR2 SYGVKD. The CDR3 spells CAIKQLNTGELFF. Written as DNA, the CDR3 is TGTGCCATCAAACAGTTGAACACCGGGGAGCTGTTTTTT.

This clone was counted between two and nine times. The V call is TRBV4-3, the J call TRBJ2-3, with TRBD2 matching 7 bases. In germline, CDR1 is LGHNA, CDR2 YSLEER. This CDR3 region has 17 residues. Trimming took 2 bases from V and 2 from J; bases not matched to a gene: 10. The CDR3 sequence is CASSQSPTGGYTDTQYF. The CDR3 nucleotides read TGCGCCAGCAGCCAATCCCCTACGGGGGGATACACAGATACGCAGTATTTT.

This clone was picked up a small number of times. The chain joins TRBV5-1 to TRBJ2-7; the match to TRBD2 covers 8 bases. CDR3 length: 15 amino acids. With V trimmed by 1 base and J by 0 bases, 3 bases remained unmatched. CDR1 and CDR2 (germline): SGHRS, YFSETQ. The CDR3 loop is CASSLNSGDSYEQYF. DNA for the CDR3: TGCGCCAGCAGCTTGAATAGCGGGGACTCCTACGAGCAGTACTTC.

A few counts support this clone. The rearrangement uses TRBV28 and TRBJ2-6, with 10 bases identical to TRBD2. Trimming at V came to 5 bases and at J to 1 base, leaving 8 bases not matched to a gene. The CDR3 runs to 18 residues. Germline V CDR1 and CDR2: MDHEN, SYDVKM. The CDR3 nucleotides are TGTGCCAGCAGTCCGAGTAGCGGGAGGAGGTCTGGGGCCAACGTCCTGACTTTC. Its protein is CASSPSSGRRSGANVLTF.

The rearrangement links TRBV30 to TRBJ2-5; TRBD1 might be the D (5 bases). V was trimmed by 0 bases and J by 3 bases, leaving 8 bases between them. CDR1 and CDR2 from the germline V gene are GTSNPN and SVGIG (reference sequence). The CDR3 length is 13 residues. In DNA, the CDR3 is TGTGCCTGGAGTGTAAGGGGAAAAGAGACCCAGTACTTC. It encodes CAWSVRGKETQYF.

V gene TRBV6-1 combines with J gene TRBJ1-2, with D possibly being TRBD1 (5 bases). V lost 1 base to trimming and J lost 1 base, with 10 bases between them. Germline CDR1 reads MNHNS; CDR2 reads SASEGT. The CDR3 is 15 residues long. The CDR3 bases are TGTGCCAGCAGTGAAGGAGGGACCCTTAACTATGGCTACACCTTC. It codes for CASSEGGTLNYGYTF.